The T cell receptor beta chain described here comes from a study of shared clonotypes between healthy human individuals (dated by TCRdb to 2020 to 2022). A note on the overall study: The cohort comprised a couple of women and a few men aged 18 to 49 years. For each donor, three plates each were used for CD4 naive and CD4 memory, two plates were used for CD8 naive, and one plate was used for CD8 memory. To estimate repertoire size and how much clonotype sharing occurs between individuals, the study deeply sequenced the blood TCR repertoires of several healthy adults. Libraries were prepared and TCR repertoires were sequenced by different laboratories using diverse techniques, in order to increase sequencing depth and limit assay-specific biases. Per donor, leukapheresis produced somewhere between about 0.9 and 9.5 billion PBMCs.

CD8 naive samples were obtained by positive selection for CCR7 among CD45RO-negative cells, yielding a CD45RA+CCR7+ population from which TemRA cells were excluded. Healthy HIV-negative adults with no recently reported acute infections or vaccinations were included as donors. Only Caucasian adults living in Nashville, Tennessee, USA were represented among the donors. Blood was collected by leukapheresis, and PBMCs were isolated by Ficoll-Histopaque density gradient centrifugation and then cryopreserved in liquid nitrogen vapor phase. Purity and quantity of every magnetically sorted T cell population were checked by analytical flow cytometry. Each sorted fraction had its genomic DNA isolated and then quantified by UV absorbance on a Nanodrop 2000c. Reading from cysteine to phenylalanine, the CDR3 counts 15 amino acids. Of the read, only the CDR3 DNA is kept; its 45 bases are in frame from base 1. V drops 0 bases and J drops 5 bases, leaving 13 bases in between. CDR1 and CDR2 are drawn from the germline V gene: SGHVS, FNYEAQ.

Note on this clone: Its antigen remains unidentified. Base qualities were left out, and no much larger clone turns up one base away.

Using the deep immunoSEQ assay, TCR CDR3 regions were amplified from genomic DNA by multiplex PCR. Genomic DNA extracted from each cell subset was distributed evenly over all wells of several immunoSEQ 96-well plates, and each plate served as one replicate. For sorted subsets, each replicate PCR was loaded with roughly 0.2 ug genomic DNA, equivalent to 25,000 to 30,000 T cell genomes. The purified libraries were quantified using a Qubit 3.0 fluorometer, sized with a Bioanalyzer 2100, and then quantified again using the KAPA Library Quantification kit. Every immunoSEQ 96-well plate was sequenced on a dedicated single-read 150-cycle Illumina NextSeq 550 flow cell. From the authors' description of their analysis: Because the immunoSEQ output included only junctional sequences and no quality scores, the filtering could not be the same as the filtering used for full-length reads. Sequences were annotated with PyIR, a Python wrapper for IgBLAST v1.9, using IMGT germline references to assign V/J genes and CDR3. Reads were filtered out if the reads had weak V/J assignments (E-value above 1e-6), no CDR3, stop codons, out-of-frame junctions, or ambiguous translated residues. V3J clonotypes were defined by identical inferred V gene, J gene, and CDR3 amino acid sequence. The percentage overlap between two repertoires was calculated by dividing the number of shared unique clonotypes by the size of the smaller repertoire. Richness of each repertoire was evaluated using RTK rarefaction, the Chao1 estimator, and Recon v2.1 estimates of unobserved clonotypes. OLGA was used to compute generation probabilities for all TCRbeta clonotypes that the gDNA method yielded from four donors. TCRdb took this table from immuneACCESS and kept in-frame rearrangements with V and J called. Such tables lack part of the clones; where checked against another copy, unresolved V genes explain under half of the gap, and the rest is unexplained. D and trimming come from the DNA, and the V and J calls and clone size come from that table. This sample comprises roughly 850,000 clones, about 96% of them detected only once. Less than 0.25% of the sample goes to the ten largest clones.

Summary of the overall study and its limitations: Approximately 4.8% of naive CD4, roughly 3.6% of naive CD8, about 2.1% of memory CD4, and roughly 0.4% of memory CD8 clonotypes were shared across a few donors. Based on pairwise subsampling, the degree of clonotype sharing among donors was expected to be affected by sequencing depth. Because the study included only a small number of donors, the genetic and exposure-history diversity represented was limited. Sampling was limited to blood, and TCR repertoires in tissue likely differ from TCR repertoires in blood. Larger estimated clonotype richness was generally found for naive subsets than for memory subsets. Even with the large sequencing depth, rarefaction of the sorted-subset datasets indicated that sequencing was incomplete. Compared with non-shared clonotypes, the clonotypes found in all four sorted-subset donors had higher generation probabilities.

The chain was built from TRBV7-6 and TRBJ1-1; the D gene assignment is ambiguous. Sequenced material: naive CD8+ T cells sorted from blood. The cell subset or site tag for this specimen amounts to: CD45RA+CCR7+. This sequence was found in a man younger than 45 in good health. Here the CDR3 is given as CASSLAEGFVTEAFF. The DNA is TGTGCCAGCAGCTTAGCGGAGGGTTTCGTGACTGAAGCTTTCTTT.